These T cell receptor beta chains were read from a single sample in a study of shared clonotypes between healthy human individuals. Method: immunoSEQ multiplex PCR; TCRdb's copy keeps in-frame clones and lacks some. The repertoire holds fewer than 1.6 million clones, with approximately 98.5% as singletons. Sequencing input: naive CD4+ T cells sorted from blood. These receptors originate from a man under 40 in good health. Each CDR3 is given with its conserved first and last residue. A D gene is named only where the DNA matches it firmly. For some rows the clone size is stated as once, few or many, or as a class when expanded; others skip it.

TRBJ2-7	TRBV28	NA	NA	CASSLGTVSYEQYF	TGTGCCAGCAGTTTAGGAACGGTCTCCTACGAGCAGTACTTC
TRBJ2-7	TRBV29-1	TRBD2	NA	CSVAGTSGTYEQYF	TGCAGCGTTGCTGGAACTAGCGGAACCTACGAGCAGTACTTC
TRBJ2-1	TRBV28	NA	once	CASSFHGVRNEQFF	TGTGCCAGCAGTTTCCACGGTGTGAGGAATGAGCAGTTCTTC
TRBJ1-5	TRBV18	TRBD1	once	CASSPGTGRYSNQPQHF	TGTGCCAGCTCACCAGGGACAGGAAGGTATAGCAATCAGCCCCAGCATTTT
TRBJ1-1	TRBV27	NA	NA	CASSRASLDYTEAFF	TGTGCCAGCAGTCGGGCCTCCTTGGACTACACTGAAGCTTTCTTT
TRBJ2-7	TRBV27	TRBD1	NA	CASSLRYRGVYEQYF	TGTGCCAGCAGTTTACGCTACAGGGGAGTCTACGAGCAGTACTTC
TRBJ1-2	TRBV30	NA	NA	CAWSVLFGRAGDGYTF	TGTGCCTGGAGTGTACTTTTCGGGAGGGCGGGCGATGGCTACACCTTC
TRBJ2-1	TRBV5-4	TRBD2	once	CASSPRLAGGPSNEQFF	TGTGCCAGCAGCCCTAGACTAGCGGGAGGGCCAAGCAATGAGCAGTTCTTC
TRBJ1-2	TRBV5-1	NA	NA	CASTLQGGTNYGYTF	TGCGCCAGCACACTACAGGGCGGAACTAACTATGGCTACACCTTC
TRBJ2-3	TRBV2	NA	once	CASRSGVTDTQYF	TGTGCCAGCAGGTCCGGGGTCACAGATACGCAGTATTTT
TRBJ2-7	TRBV7-2	TRBD2	NA	CASSTTGTSPRGHEQYF	TGTGCCAGCAGCACTACCGGGACTAGTCCCCGGGGACACGAGCAGTACTTC
TRBJ2-1	TRBV5-1	TRBD2	NA	CASSWGQRSSGIVEQFF	TGCGCCAGCAGCTGGGGACAGCGGTCTAGCGGGATTGTTGAGCAGTTCTTC
TRBJ2-6	TRBV15	NA	NA	CATSGGFVANVLTF	TGTGCCACCAGCGGGGGTTTCGTGGCCAACGTCCTGACTTTC
TRBJ2-7	TRBV7-2	TRBD2	NA	CASSSWSAAGLYEQYF	TGTGCCAGCAGCTCCTGGTCTGCAGCGGGATTATACGAGCAGTACTTC
TRBJ2-5	TRBV9	TRBD2	NA	CASSVGTSAETQYF	TGTGCCAGCAGCGTGGGGACTAGCGCAGAGACCCAGTACTTC
TRBJ2-4	TRBV28	NA	NA	CASSLLSPTVNIQYF	TGTGCCAGCAGTTTACTTTCGCCGACTGTAAACATTCAGTACTTC
TRBJ2-2	TRBV2	TRBD2	NA	CASGGLAESGELFF	TGTGCCAGCGGGGGACTAGCGGAGTCCGGGGAGCTGTTTTTT
TRBJ2-7	TRBV18	TRBD1	NA	CASSPRTGFYYEQYF	TGTGCCAGCTCACCCCGGACAGGATTTTACTACGAGCAGTACTTC
TRBJ2-7	TRBV29-1	NA	NA	CSVRAGLRVYEQYF	TGCAGCGTTCGCGCAGGGTTGCGGGTCTACGAGCAGTACTTC
TRBJ1-5	TRBV2	TRBD1	NA	CASSPGQGLNQPQHF	TGTGCCAGCAGTCCGGGACAGGGCCTCAATCAGCCCCAGCATTTT
TRBJ2-5	TRBV19	NA	NA	CASSIGVDLRATQYF	TGTGCCAGTAGTATTGGGGTGGATCTCAGGGCGACCCAGTACTTC
TRBJ1-2	TRBV7-2	NA	NA	CASSLVRGDGGYTF	TGTGCCAGCAGCCTCGTCCGGGGCGATGGTGGCTACACCTTC
TRBJ2-7	TRBV4-3	TRBD2	NA	CASSQDAGDWNYEQYF	TGCGCCAGCAGCCAAGATGCGGGGGATTGGAACTACGAGCAGTACTTC
TRBJ2-2	TRBV10-3	NA	NA	CAIRGTGLNTGELFF	TGTGCCATCCGTGGAACAGGACTAAACACCGGGGAGCTGTTTTTT
TRBJ2-5	TRBV7-9	NA	NA	CASTSSISQETQYF	TGTGCCAGCACCTCAAGTATCTCCCAAGAGACCCAGTACTTC
TRBJ1-1	TRBV2	NA	NA	CASSLIPGPDRAFF	TGTGCCAGCAGCCTAATACCAGGCCCCGACCGGGCTTTCTTT
TRBJ2-6	TRBV9	TRBD2	NA	CASSPTPRGRPSGANVLTF	TGTGCCAGCAGCCCTACCCCCCGCGGGAGGCCCTCTGGGGCCAACGTCCTGACTTTC
TRBJ2-2	TRBV14	NA	NA	CASRTAGKSGELFF	TGTGCCAGCCGAACGGCGGGGAAATCCGGGGAGCTGTTTTTT
TRBJ1-5	TRBV19	NA	NA	CASNNRDGGHQPQHF	TGTGCCAGTAACAACCGGGACGGGGGACATCAGCCCCAGCATTTT
TRBJ1-1	TRBV18	NA	NA	CASSLRDDTEAFF	TGTGCCAGCTCACTACGGGACGACACTGAAGCTTTCTTT
TRBJ1-5	TRBV5-1	NA	NA	CASSLGSNQPQHF	TGCGCCAGCAGCTTAGGGAGCAATCAGCCCCAGCATTTT
TRBJ2-7	TRBV6-5	NA	NA	CASSYGRDRYEQYF	TGTGCCAGCAGTTACGGTAGAGACCGCTACGAGCAGTACTTC
TRBJ2-7	TRBV7-2	NA	NA	CASSRDSPPYEQYF	TGTGCCAGCAGCCGGGACTCGCCTCCCTACGAGCAGTACTTC
TRBJ1-2	TRBV30	NA	NA	CAWSPIGNQRDGGYTF	TGTGCCTGGAGCCCAATTGGGAACCAACGGGATGGGGGCTACACCTTC
TRBJ2-2	TRBV7-7	NA	NA	CASSPREVNTGELFF	TGTGCTAGCAGCCCTAGGGAGGTGAACACCGGGGAGCTGTTTTTT
TRBJ1-2	TRBV5-1	NA	NA	CASSLESANYGYTF	TGCGCCAGCAGCTTGGAGTCAGCTAACTATGGCTACACCTTC
TRBJ1-2	TRBV5-1	NA	NA	CASSLGGADYGYTF	TGCGCCAGCAGCTTGGGGGGCGCAGACTATGGCTACACCTTC
TRBJ2-6	TRBV6-5	NA	NA	CASSYSSSGANVLTF	TGTGCCAGCAGTTACTCTAGCTCTGGGGCCAACGTCCTGACTTTC
TRBJ2-5	TRBV10-3	NA	once	CAISESTAPTAQYF	TGTGCCATCAGTGAGTCGACAGCCCCTACGGCCCAGTACTTC
TRBJ2-3	TRBV29-1	NA	NA	CSVIPGTLFTDTQYF	TGCAGCGTTATTCCCGGGACACTGTTCACAGATACGCAGTATTTT
TRBJ2-5	TRBV5-4	NA	NA	CASSLVGLQYQETQYF	TGTGCCAGCAGCTTGGTAGGATTACAGTACCAAGAGACCCAGTACTTC
TRBJ2-5	TRBV14	NA	NA	CASSYGTSETQYF	TGTGCCAGCAGCTACGGGACATCCGAGACCCAGTACTTC
TRBJ1-2	TRBV9	NA	NA	CASSVGVQGGNYGYTF	TGTGCCAGCAGCGTAGGAGTCCAGGGAGGGAACTATGGCTACACCTTC
TRBJ1-1	TRBV7-9	TRBD1	NA	CASSRLGQEGMNTEAFF	TGTGCCAGCAGCCGCCTGGGACAGGAGGGGATGAACACTGAAGCTTTCTTT
TRBJ2-1	TRBV28	TRBD1	NA	CASRPQGQPNEQFF	TGTGCCAGCAGGCCACAGGGGCAACCCAATGAGCAGTTCTTC
TRBJ2-1	TRBV9	NA	NA	CASSPDPGDIYNEQFF	TGTGCCAGCAGCCCCGACCCAGGAGACATCTACAATGAGCAGTTCTTC
TRBJ1-5	TRBV28	NA	NA	CASSFTSRGEQPQHF	TGTGCCAGCAGTTTCACTTCTCGAGGGGAACAGCCCCAGCATTTT